This is a list of T cell receptor beta chains from one sample in a study of T cells in Graves' hyperthyroidism and ophthalmopathy. TCRdb independently ran MiXCR on the multiplex PCR reads; one entry per CDR3 protein. Altogether some 500,000 distinct CDR3 sequences are present, about an eighth being singletons, with the ten largest covering around a sixth. The sequenced sample was blood. These receptors came from a woman between 18 and 30 years old with Graves' hyperthyroidism. The CDR3 runs from the conserved cysteine through the conserved F or W. Each record gives: V gene, D gene, clone size, J gene, CDR3 protein, CDR3 DNA. The D gene is left open where the match is weak. Only part of the rows carry a size: once, few, many, or a class if the clone is expanded.

V: TRBV10-3; D: .; size: .; J: TRBJ1-2; CDR3: CAISESVGLNYGYTF; DNA: TGTGCCATCAGTGAGTCGGTGGGTTTGAACTATGGCTACACCTTC
V: TRBV19; D: .; size: many; J: TRBJ1-5; CDR3: CASGRTSNQPQHF; DNA: TGTGCCAGTGGTAGGACGAGCAATCAGCCCCAGCATTTT
V: TRBV7-6; D: .; size: .; J: TRBJ1-5; CDR3: CASSPTGSQPQHF; DNA: TGTGCCAGCAGCCCAACAGGGAGCCAGCCCCAGCATTTT
V: TRBV20-1; D: .; size: many; J: TRBJ1-4; CDR3: CSAQRGQGGGKLFF; DNA: TGCAGTGCCCAGAGAGGGCAGGGAGGGGGAAAACTGTTTTTT
V: TRBV11-2; D: .; size: .; J: TRBJ2-1; CDR3: CASSLPRDEQFF; DNA: TGTGCCAGCAGCTTACCAAGGGATGAGCAGTTCTTC
V: TRBV7-2; D: .; size: many; J: TRBJ2-2; CDR3: CASPDGWATGELFF; DNA: TGTGCCAGCCCTGACGGGTGGGCCACCGGGGAGCTGTTTTTT
V: TRBV10-1; D: .; size: few; J: TRBJ2-3; CDR3: CASSESLSPGRNTQYF; DNA: TGCGCCAGCAGTGAGTCGCTCAGCCCGGGACGGAATACGCAGTATTTT
V: TRBV30; D: .; size: many; J: TRBJ1-3; CDR3: CAWRDSGNTIYF; DNA: TGTGCCTGGAGGGACTCTGGAAACACCATATATTTT
V: TRBV5-1; D: TRBD2; size: many; J: TRBJ2-7; CDR3: CASSLGTSGLYEQYF; DNA: TGCGCCAGCAGCTTGGGGACTAGCGGCCTCTACGAGCAGTACTTC
V: TRBV19; D: TRBD1; size: many; J: TRBJ2-2; CDR3: CASSAQGAATGELFF; DNA: TGTGCCAGTAGCGCCCAGGGGGCCGCGACCGGGGAGCTGTTTTTT
V: TRBV3-1; D: .; size: many; J: TRBJ2-1; CDR3: CASSQAASRNEQFF; DNA: TGTGCCAGCAGCCAAGCCGCTAGCCGCAATGAGCAGTTCTTC
V: TRBV3-1; D: TRBD2; size: .; J: TRBJ2-3; CDR3: CASSHSRGGDTQYF; DNA: TGTGCCAGCAGCCATTCACGGGGGGGGGATACGCAGTATTTT
V: TRBV6-1; D: TRBD1; size: many; J: TRBJ1-5; CDR3: CASLRDRNYQPQHF; DNA: TGTGCCAGCCTGCGGGACAGGAACTATCAGCCCCAGCATTTT
V: TRBV10-3; D: .; size: many; J: TRBJ1-1; CDR3: CAISELTGRGNTEAFF; DNA: TGTGCCATCAGTGAGCTCACGGGACGGGGGAACACTGAAGCTTTCTTT
V: TRBV19; D: .; size: .; J: TRBJ2-1; CDR3: CASSTLGLDTYNEQFF; DNA: TGTGCCAGTAGTACCCTGGGGCTAGATACCTACAATGAGCAGTTCTTC
V: TRBV5-4; D: .; size: .; J: TRBJ1-3; CDR3: CASSPPTGNTIYF; DNA: TGTGCCAGCAGCCCGCCTACCGGAAACACCATATATTTT
V: TRBV19; D: .; size: .; J: TRBJ2-5; CDR3: CASSIGKGYTETQYF; DNA: TGTGCCAGTAGTATAGGAAAGGGTTATACGGAGACCCAGTACTTC
V: TRBV18; D: .; size: many; J: TRBJ2-5; CDR3: CASSPRREQETQYF; DNA: TGTGCCAGCTCACCTCGCAGGGAGCAAGAGACCCAGTACTTC
V: TRBV3-1; D: .; size: many; J: TRBJ1-1; CDR3: CASSQESFTTEAFF; DNA: TGTGCCAGCAGCCAAGAAAGTTTTACCACTGAAGCTTTCTTT
V: TRBV29-1; D: TRBD1; size: .; J: TRBJ2-5; CDR3: CSVFKGQGSPGETQYF; DNA: TGCAGCGTCTTTAAGGGACAGGGGTCCCCAGGGGAGACCCAGTACTTC
V: TRBV13; D: TRBD2; size: many; J: TRBJ2-3; CDR3: CASSARLAGGTDTQYF; DNA: TGTGCCAGCAGCGCCAGACTAGCGGGAGGAACAGATACGCAGTATTTT
V: TRBV7-2; D: .; size: many; J: TRBJ2-5; CDR3: CASSWASGLPLGETQYF; DNA: TGTGCCAGCAGCTGGGCGTCGGGACTTCCTCTTGGGGAGACCCAGTACTTC
V: TRBV3-1; D: TRBD2; size: many; J: TRBJ2-1; CDR3: CASSQDWGSGRAQDEQFF; DNA: TGTGCCAGCAGCCAAGACTGGGGAAGCGGGAGGGCCCAGGATGAGCAGTTCTTC
V: TRBV20-1; D: .; size: many; J: TRBJ2-7; CDR3: CSARVDGSEQYF; DNA: TGCAGTGCTAGAGTTGACGGGAGTGAGCAGTACTTC
V: TRBV3-1; D: TRBD2; size: many; J: TRBJ2-5; CDR3: CASSQDPGLATVQETQYF; DNA: TGTGCCAGCAGCCAGGACCCGGGACTAGCGACTGTACAAGAGACCCAGTACTTC
V: TRBV24-1; D: .; size: .; J: TRBJ2-1; CDR3: CATSDTGGRAYNEQFF; DNA: TGTGCCACCAGTGATACTGGTGGCAGGGCGTACAATGAGCAGTTCTTC
V: TRBV15; D: TRBD2; size: .; J: TRBJ2-3; CDR3: CATSRDKAGGPSDTQYF; DNA: TGTGCCACCAGCAGAGATAAAGCGGGAGGGCCCTCAGATACGCAGTATTTT
V: TRBV9; D: .; size: many; J: TRBJ1-2; CDR3: CASTTGTAYYGYTF; DNA: TGTGCCAGCACTACCGGGACGGCATACTATGGCTACACCTTC
V: TRBV7-9; D: .; size: many; J: TRBJ2-1; CDR3: CASTPPGINEQFF; DNA: TGTGCCAGCACCCCCCCGGGAATCAATGAGCAGTTCTTC
V: TRBV18; D: .; size: .; J: TRBJ1-5; CDR3: CASSHMGQANSNQPQHF; DNA: TGTGCCAGCTCACATATGGGACAAGCTAATAGCAATCAGCCCCAGCATTTT
V: TRBV9; D: TRBD2; size: many; J: TRBJ2-1; CDR3: CASSVVSSGSNEQFF; DNA: TGTGCCAGCAGCGTAGTTTCTAGCGGGAGCAATGAGCAGTTCTTC
V: TRBV30; D: .; size: .; J: TRBJ1-5; CDR3: CTWSSARGSVGNQPQHF; DNA: TGTACCTGGAGTTCGGCCAGGGGATCGGTTGGCAATCAGCCCCAGCATTTT
V: TRBV20-1; D: .; size: .; J: TRBJ1-5; CDR3: CSAGPPRQPQHF; DNA: TGCAGTGCTGGGCCCCCTCGGCAGCCCCAGCATTTT
V: TRBV5-1; D: .; size: many; J: TRBJ1-4; CDR3: CASSLGTAGEKLFF; DNA: TGCGCCAGCAGCTTGGGTACGGCGGGAGAAAAACTGTTTTTT
V: TRBV11-3; D: .; size: many; J: TRBJ2-7; CDR3: CASSHGGAGEQYF; DNA: TGTGCCAGCAGTCATGGAGGGGCGGGCGAGCAGTACTTC